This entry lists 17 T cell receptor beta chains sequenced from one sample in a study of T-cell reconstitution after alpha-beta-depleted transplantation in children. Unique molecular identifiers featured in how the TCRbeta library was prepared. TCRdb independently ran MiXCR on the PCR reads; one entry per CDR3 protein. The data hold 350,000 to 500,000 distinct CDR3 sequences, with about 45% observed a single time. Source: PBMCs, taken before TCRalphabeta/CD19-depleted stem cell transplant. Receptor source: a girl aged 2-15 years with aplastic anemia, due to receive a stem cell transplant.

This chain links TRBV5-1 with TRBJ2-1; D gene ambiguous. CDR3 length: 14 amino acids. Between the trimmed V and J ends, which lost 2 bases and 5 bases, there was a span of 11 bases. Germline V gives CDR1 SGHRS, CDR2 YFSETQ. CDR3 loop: CASSLLAGNNEQFF. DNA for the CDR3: TGCGCCAGCAGCTTACTCGCAGGCAACAATGAGCAGTTCTTC.

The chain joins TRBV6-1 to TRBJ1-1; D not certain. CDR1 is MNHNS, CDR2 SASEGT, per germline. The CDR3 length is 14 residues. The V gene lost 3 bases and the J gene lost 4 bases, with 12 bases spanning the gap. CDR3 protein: CASSEVAASTEAFF. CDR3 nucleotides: TGTGCCAGCAGTGAGGTGGCAGCCAGCACTGAAGCTTTCTTT.

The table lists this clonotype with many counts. The CDR3 reads CASSLMDEQFF. In DNA form, the CDR3 reads TGTGCCAGCAGCTTAATGGATGAGCAGTTCTTC. This chain connects TRBV7-2 to TRBJ2-1, with D uncertain. This CDR3 is built from 11 residues. Germline V lookup: CDR1 SGHTA, CDR2 FQGNSA. V dropped 2 bases and J dropped 8 bases, with 4 bases sitting between them. The full variable domain, completed using reference TRBV7-2 and TRBJ2-1, is GAGVSQSPSNKVTEKGKDVELRCDPISGHTALYWYRQSLGQGLEFLIYFQGNSAPDKSGLPSDRFSAERTGGSVSTLTIQRTQQEDSAVYLCASSLMDEQFFGPGTRLTVL.

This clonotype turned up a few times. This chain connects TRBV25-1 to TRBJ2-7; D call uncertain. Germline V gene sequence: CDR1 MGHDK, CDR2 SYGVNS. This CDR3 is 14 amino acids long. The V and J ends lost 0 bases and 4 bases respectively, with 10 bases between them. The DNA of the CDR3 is TGTGCCAGCAGTGAATATTCGATGGAATACGAGCAGTACTTC. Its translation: CASSEYSMEYEQYF.

CDR3 bases: TGTGCCAGCAGTGCGGGACATCGAGATACGCAGTATTTT. This translates into CASSAGHRDTQYF. The V and J genes are TRBV13 and TRBJ2-3; D tentatively fits TRBD1 or TRBD2 (6 bases each). Trimming removed 6 bases at V and 5 bases at J, with 12 bases between. Germline V gives CDR1 PRHDT, CDR2 FYEKMQ (reference sequence). The CDR3 is made up of 13 amino acids.

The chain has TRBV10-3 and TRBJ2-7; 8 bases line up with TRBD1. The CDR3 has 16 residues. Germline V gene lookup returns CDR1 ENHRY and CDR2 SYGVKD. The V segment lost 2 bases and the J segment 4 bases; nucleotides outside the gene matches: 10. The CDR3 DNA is TGTGCCATCAGTGAGAGTCAGTCAGGGGGCAGATACGAGCAGTACTTC. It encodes CAISESQSGGRYEQYF.

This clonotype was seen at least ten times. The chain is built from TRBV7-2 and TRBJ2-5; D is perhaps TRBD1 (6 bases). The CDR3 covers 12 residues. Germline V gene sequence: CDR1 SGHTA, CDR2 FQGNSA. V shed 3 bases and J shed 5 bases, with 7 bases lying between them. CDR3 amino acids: CASSFQGETQYF. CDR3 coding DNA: TGTGCCAGCAGCTTTCAGGGGGAGACCCAGTACTTC. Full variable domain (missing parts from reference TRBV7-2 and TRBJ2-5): GAGVSQSPSNKVTEKGKDVELRCDPISGHTALYWYRQSLGQGLEFLIYFQGNSAPDKSGLPSDRFSAERTGGSVSTLTIQRTQQEDSAVYLCASSFQGETQYFGPGTRLLVL.

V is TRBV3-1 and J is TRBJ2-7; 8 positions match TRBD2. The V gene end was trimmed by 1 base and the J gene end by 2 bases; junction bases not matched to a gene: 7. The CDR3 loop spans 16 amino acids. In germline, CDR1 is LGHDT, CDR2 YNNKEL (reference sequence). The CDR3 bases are TGTGCCAGCAGCCAAGGTCTAACTAGCGGAACCTACGAGCAGTACTTC. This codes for CASSQGLTSGTYEQYF.

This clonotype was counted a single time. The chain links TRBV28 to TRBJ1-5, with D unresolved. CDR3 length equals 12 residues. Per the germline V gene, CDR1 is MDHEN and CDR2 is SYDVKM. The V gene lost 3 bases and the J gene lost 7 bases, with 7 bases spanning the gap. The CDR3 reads CASSFSVQPQHF. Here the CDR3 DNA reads TGTGCCAGCAGTTTTTCCGTCCAGCCCCAGCATTTT.

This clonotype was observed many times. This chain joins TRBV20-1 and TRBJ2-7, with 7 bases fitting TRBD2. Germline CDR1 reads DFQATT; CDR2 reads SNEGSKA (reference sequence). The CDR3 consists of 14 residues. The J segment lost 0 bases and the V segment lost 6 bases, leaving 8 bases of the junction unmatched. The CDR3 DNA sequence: TGCAGTGCCATGACGGGAGGCCACTCCTACGAGCAGTACTTC. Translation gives CSAMTGGHSYEQYF.

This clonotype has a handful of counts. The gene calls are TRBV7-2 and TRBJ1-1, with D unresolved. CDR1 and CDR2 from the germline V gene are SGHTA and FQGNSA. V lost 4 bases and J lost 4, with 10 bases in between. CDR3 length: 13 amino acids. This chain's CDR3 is CASSSSQTTEAFF. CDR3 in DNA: TGTGCCAGCAGCTCCTCTCAAACCACTGAAGCTTTCTTT.

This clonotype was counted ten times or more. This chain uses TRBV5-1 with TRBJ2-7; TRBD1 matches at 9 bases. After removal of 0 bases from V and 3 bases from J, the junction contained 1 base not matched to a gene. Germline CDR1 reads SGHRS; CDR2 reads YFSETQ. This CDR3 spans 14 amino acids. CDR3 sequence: CASSLAGQGYEQYF. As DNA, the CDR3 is TGCGCCAGCAGCTTGGCGGGACAGGGCTACGAGCAGTACTTC.

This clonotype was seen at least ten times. CDR3 bases: TGCGCCAGCAGCTTGGGGCGCGGGAGCTCTAGCACAGATACGCAGTATTTT. Residues: CASSLGRGSSSTDTQYF. The chain combines TRBV5-1 with TRBJ2-3; TRBD2 agrees at 7 bases. The junction had 7 bases not matched to a gene; V was cut back by 0 bases and J by 0 bases. The germline V gene encodes CDR1 SGHRS and CDR2 YFSETQ. The CDR3 spans 17 residues.

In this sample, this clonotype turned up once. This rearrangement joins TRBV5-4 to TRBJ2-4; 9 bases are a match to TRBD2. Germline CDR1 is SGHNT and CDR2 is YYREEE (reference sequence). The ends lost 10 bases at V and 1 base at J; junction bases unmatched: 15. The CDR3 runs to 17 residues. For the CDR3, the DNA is TGTGCCGGACTTAGGGCGGGAGGGGGCTTTGCCAAAAACATTCAGTACTTC. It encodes CAGLRAGGGFAKNIQYF.

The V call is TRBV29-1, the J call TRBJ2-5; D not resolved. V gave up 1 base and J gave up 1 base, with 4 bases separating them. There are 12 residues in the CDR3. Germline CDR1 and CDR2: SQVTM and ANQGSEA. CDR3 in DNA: TGCAGCGTTGAAGTAACCCAAGAGACCCAGTACTTC. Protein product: CSVEVTQETQYF. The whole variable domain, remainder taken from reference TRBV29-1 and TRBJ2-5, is SAVISQKPSRDICQRGTSLTIQCQVDSQVTMMFWYRQQPGQSLTLIATANQGSEATYESGFVIDKFPISRPNLTFSTLTVSNMSPEDSSIYLCSVEVTQETQYFGPGTRLLVL.

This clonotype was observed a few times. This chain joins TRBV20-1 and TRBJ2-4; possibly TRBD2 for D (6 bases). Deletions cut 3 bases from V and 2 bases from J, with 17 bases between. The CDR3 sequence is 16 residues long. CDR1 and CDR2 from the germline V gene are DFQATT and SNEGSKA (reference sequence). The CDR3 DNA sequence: TGCAGTGCTAGGTTGGGTCGGGAGAGGACCAAAAACATTCAGTACTTC. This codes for CSARLGRERTKNIQYF.

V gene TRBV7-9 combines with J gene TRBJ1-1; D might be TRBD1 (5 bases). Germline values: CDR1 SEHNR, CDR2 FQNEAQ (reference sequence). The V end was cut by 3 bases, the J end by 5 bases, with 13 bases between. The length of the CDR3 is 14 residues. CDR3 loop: CASSFTGAGTEAFF. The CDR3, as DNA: TGTGCCAGCAGCTTTACAGGTGCAGGGACTGAAGCTTTCTTT.